The 20 T cell receptor beta chains below were found in one sample sequenced in a study of blood T cells in healthy people across ages. Primed by a sample-barcoded 5' primer and a J-beta primer mix, a second PCR proceeded for roughly 6 to 12 cycles. TCRdb used MiXCR to reprocess the 5' RACE reads, holding one entry per CDR3 protein. The repertoire holds around 900,000 distinct CDR3 sequences, with 29% as singletons. Sequences were obtained from blood. Receptors originate from a woman older than 75 in good health.

There are many counts of this clonotype. V usage is TRBV20-1 and J usage is TRBJ2-5, with TRBD1 identical over 7 bases. The CDR3 covers 13 residues. J gave up 3 bases and V 6 bases, and 7 bases lay outside the gene matches. CDR1 and CDR2 (germline): DFQATT, SNEGSKA (reference sequence). Here the CDR3 reads CSAPGQTKETQYF. As DNA, the CDR3 is TGCAGTGCCCCGGGACAGACTAAAGAGACCCAGTACTTC.

This clonotype was seen at least ten times. The chain couples TRBV9 to TRBJ1-4; D call uncertain. CDR3 length: 14 amino acids. Per the germline V gene, CDR1 is SGDLS and CDR2 is YYNGEE. Trimming cost V 4 bases and J 4 bases, with 11 bases left between them. The CDR3 DNA sequence: TGTGCCAGCAGCCCACCAACGGGTAATGAAAAACTGTTTTTT. Translating gives CASSPPTGNEKLFF.

This chain uses TRBV2 with TRBJ2-5, with D unresolved. Trimming took 5 bases from V and 5 from J, leaving 12 bases between them. This CDR3 has 13 residues. CDR1 and CDR2 (germline): SNHLY, FYNNEI. This CDR3 reads CASSRLRRETQYF. CDR3 bases: TGTGCCAGCAGTCGACTTAGGCGGGAGACCCAGTACTTC.

At least ten counts were recorded for this clonotype. The chain joins TRBV7-2 to TRBJ1-5; D is unresolved. Germline V gene lookup returns CDR1 SGHTA and CDR2 FQGNSA. The CDR3 contains 15 residues. Between the trimmed V and J ends, which lost 3 bases and 1 base, there was a span of 10 bases. CDR3 DNA: TGTGCCAGCAGCTTTAGGGCACGAAGCAATCAGCCCCAGCATTTT. Translated: CASSFRARSNQPQHF. Filled out from reference TRBV7-2 and TRBJ1-5, the complete variable domain reads GAGVSQSPSNKVTEKGKDVELRCDPISGHTALYWYRQSLGQGLEFLIYFQGNSAPDKSGLPSDRFSAERTGGSVSTLTIQRTQQEDSAVYLCASSFRARSNQPQHFGDGTRLSIL.

The table lists this clonotype with many counts. The chain employs TRBV20-1 and TRBJ1-6, with 8 bases identical to TRBD1. Germline lookup yields CDR1 DFQATT and CDR2 SNEGSKA (reference sequence). CDR3 length equals 17 residues. Trimming at V came to 5 bases and at J to 5 bases, leaving 14 bases not matched to a gene. The CDR3 protein is CSAAIGQGPLNNSPLHF. DNA for the CDR3: TGCAGTGCTGCTATAGGACAGGGACCCCTAAATAATTCACCCCTCCACTTT.

The chain has TRBV4-1 and TRBJ2-3, with TRBD2 matching 16 bases. The CDR3 loop spans 19 amino acids. J lost 3 bases, V lost 2 bases, and 8 bases had no gene match. Germline V gives CDR1 MGHRA, CDR2 YSYEKL. The CDR3 sequence is CASSQYGTSGGARTDTQYF. CDR3 nucleotides: TGCGCCAGCAGCCAATATGGGACTAGCGGGGGGGCCAGGACAGATACGCAGTATTTT.

With regard to this clonotype: A much larger clone differs from this one at a single base, so this may be a read error. The genes are TRBV28 and TRBJ2-3; weak D call: TRBD2 (5 bases). The CDR3 is 14 residues long. Germline V gives CDR1 MDHEN, CDR2 SYDVKM. The CDR3 DNA reads as TGTGCCAACAGTTTAGGGCTAGCTGGGGATACGCAGTATTTT. Translated: CANSLGLAGDTQYF.

The chain recombines TRBV7-7 with TRBJ1-2; D is perhaps TRBD1 (6 bases). Trimming removed 1 base from V and 4 bases from J, with 10 bases in between. Germline V gene lookup returns CDR1 SSHAT and CDR2 FNYEAQ (reference sequence). The CDR3 consists of 14 residues. As DNA, the CDR3 is TGTGCCAGCAGCTTAGACAGGGAGGGCTATGGCTACACCTTC. As protein: CASSLDREGYGYTF.

The rearrangement uses TRBV20-1 and TRBJ1-1, with D hard to call. V dropped 1 base and J dropped 5 bases, with 14 bases sitting between them. Germline CDR1 reads DFQATT; CDR2 reads SNEGSKA (reference sequence). This CDR3 contains 14 residues. The CDR3 loop is CSARAMRPTTEAFF. DNA for the CDR3: TGCAGTGCTAGAGCTATGAGACCAACGACTGAAGCTTTCTTT.

The rearrangement links TRBV20-1 to TRBJ2-5; 9 bases match TRBD2. The CDR3 length is 16 residues. J was trimmed by 5 bases and V by 0 bases; bases with no gene match: 10. Germline CDR1 and CDR2: DFQATT and SNEGSKA (reference sequence). The CDR3 DNA is TGCAGTGCTAGAGATGGGGCGGGGGGGGGTCGGGAGACCCAGTACTTC. It yields the protein CSARDGAGGGRETQYF.

This clonotype has just a few counts. Germline and junction disagree at one end, which may indicate a read error. The chain employs TRBV12-3 or TRBV12-4 and TRBJ2-3, with TRBD2 matching over 8 bases. The CDR3 runs 15 residues. CDR3 amino acids: CASSLRGGRSDAQYF. The CDR3, as DNA: TGTGCCAGCAGTCTACGGGGGGGCCGATCAGATGCGCAGTATTTT.

This rearrangement joins TRBV5-5 to TRBJ2-1; 7 nucleotides match TRBD2. The CDR3 runs to 16 residues. V shed 4 bases, J shed 8 bases, and the junction held 15 bases outside the gene matches. Germline CDR1 and CDR2: SGHKS and YYEKEE (reference sequence). This CDR3 reads CASSPLWAGVGYEQFF. DNA of the CDR3: TGTGCCAGCAGCCCCCTATGGGCGGGAGTTGGGTATGAGCAGTTCTTC.

This clonotype was seen ten or more times. The chain employs TRBV28 and TRBJ2-7, with a tentative D call TRBD1 (6 bases). Between the trimmed V and J ends, which lost 5 bases and 2 bases, there was a span of 19 bases. Germline CDR1 is MDHEN and CDR2 is SYDVKM. This CDR3 has 16 residues. The CDR3 nucleotides are TGTGCCAGCAGTCTCCTCGGAACAGGGAACCCCTACGAGCAGTACTTC. Protein: CASSLLGTGNPYEQYF.

The CDR3 loop reads CASSYRGTGELFF. The DNA of the CDR3 is TGTGCCAGCAGCTACAGGGGCACCGGGGAGCTGTTTTTT. This chain links TRBV11-2 with TRBJ2-2; 7 nucleotides match TRBD1. J lost 4 bases, V lost 4 bases, and 0 bases had no gene match. The CDR3 runs to 13 residues. Germline loops: CDR1 SGHAT, CDR2 FQNNGV.

The rearrangement links TRBV27 to TRBJ2-7; D is undetermined. V shed 0 bases and J shed 2 bases, with 8 bases lying between them. This CDR3 region has 14 residues. Germline values: CDR1 MNHEY, CDR2 SMNVEV (reference sequence). The CDR3 sequence is CASSLSRETYEQYF. The CDR3 coding sequence is TGTGCCAGCAGTTTATCCCGCGAAACCTACGAGCAGTACTTC.

The chain uses TRBV12-1 and TRBJ1-1; the table gives TRBD1 as D, unverified against the DNA. TRBV12-1 is assigned pseudogene status. The CDR3 is 15 amino acids. The CDR3, as DNA: TGTGCCAGCAGCCAGTCACAGGGGCCAAGCACTGAAGCTTTCTTT. Its translation is CASSQSQGPSTEAFF.

The table lists this clonotype with a few counts. This may stem from a read error, because a much larger clone lies one nucleotide away. The J gene is TRBJ2-4, the V gene TRBV7-9; D may be TRBD1 (5 bases). Germline assignment: CDR1 SEHNR and CDR2 FQNEAQ (reference sequence). This CDR3 contains 16 residues. The CDR3 DNA is TGTGCCAGCAGCTTAGCGGAACGGTGGGGCTTAGACATTCGGTACTTC. This gives the protein CASSLAERWGLDIRYF.

This clonotype was observed a handful of times. The chain has TRBV6-5 and TRBJ1-1; no firm D call. Trimming left V 4 bases short and J 4 bases short, with 10 bases between. Germline-derived CDR1 and CDR2 are MNHEY and SVGAGI. CDR3 size: 13 residues. The CDR3 DNA follows: TGTGCCAGCAGTTTTTGGAAGGGCACTGAAGCTTTCTTT. Translation: CASSFWKGTEAFF.

The chain recombines TRBV5-1 with TRBJ2-1; D may match TRBD1 or TRBD2 (5 bases each). The CDR3 length is 15 residues. The germline V gene has CDR1 SGHRS and CDR2 YFSETQ. V lost 6 bases and J 0 bases, leaving 13 bases between the germline ends. The CDR3 is CASNRDRVSYNEQFF. DNA for the CDR3: TGCGCCAGCAACCGGGACCGCGTCTCCTACAATGAGCAGTTCTTC.

Ten or more counts support this clonotype. The rearrangement uses TRBV20-1 and TRBJ2-5; D is perhaps TRBD2 (6 bases). The CDR3 covers 14 residues. Germline CDR1 reads DFQATT; CDR2 reads SNEGSKA (reference sequence). The germline V and J ends were trimmed by 3 bases and 4 bases, with 15 bases remaining between them. As DNA, the CDR3 is TGCAGTGCTAGGGTCATCGCAGCGGGAGAGACCCAGTACTTC. Its translation is CSARVIAAGETQYF.